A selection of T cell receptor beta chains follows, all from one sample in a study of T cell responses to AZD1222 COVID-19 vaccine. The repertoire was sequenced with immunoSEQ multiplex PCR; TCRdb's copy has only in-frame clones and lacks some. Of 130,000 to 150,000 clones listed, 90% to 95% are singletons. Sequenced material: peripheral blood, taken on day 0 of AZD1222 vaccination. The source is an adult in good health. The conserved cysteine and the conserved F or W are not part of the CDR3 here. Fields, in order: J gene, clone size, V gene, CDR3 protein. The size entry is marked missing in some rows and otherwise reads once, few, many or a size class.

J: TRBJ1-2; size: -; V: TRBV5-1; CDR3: ASSPGQGGYT
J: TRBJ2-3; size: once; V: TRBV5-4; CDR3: ASSLAGTDTQY
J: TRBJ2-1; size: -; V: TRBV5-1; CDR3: ASTDLAGGSYNEQF
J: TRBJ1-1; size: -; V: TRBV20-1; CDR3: SASRGPVDTEAF
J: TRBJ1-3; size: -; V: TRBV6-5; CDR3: ASSYQGWVAGNTIY
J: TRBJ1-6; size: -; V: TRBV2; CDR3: ASSVLQTNSPLH
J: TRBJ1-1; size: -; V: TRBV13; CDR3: ASSLARGGTEAF
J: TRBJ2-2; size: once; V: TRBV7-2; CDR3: ASSLGAGGAAGELF
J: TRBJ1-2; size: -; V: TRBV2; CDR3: ASPTGNDYGYT
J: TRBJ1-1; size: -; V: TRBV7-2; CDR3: ASSLSRETEAF
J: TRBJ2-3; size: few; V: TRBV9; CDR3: ASGTEGDTQY
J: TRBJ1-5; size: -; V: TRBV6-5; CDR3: ASSSAGQPNQPQH
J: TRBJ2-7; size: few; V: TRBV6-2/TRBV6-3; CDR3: ASSYSNGGEQY
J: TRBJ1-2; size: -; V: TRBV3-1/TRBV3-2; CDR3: ASSQVSADGYT
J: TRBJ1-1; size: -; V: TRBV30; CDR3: AWSVFGDTEAF
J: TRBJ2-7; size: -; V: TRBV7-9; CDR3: ASSLPWTGEASEQY
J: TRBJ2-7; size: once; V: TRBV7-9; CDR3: ASSLTGPEEQY
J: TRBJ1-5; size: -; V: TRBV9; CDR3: ASSVVGTQPQH
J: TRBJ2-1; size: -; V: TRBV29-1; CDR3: SVEDRRSYSYNEQF
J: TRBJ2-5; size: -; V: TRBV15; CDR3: ATSRGWSGDLETQY
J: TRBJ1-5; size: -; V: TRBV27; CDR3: ASSLSGFSQPQH
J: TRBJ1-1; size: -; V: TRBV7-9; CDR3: ASSQGQMNTEAF
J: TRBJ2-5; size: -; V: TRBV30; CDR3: AWSVPGVAGSRKTQY
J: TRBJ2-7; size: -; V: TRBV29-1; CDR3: SVARDSYEQY
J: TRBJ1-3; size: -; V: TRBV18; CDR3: ASSPETAGNTIY
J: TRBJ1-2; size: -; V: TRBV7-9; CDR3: ASSLVWGDGYT
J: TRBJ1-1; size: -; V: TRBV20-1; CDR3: SASLRRGGVNTEAF
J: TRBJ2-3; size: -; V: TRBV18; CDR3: ASSPIYVVAGGTDTQY
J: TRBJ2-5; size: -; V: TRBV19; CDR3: ASSIDFETGVGETQY
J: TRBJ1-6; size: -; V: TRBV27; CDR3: ASRDRGQHSPLH
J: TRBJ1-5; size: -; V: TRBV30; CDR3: AWRGGQGSNQPQH
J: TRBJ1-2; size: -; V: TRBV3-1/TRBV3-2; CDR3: ASSPSADRGRGYGYT
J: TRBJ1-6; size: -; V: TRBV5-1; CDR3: ASSLEQGSNSPLH
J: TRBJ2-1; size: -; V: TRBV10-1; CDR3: ASSESGAGSFSI
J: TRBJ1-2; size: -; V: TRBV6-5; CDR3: ASSRVQQGLGYT
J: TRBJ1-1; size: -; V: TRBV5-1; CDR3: ASSSGDGGNTEAF
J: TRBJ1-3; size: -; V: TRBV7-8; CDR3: ASSLVPGENSGNTIY
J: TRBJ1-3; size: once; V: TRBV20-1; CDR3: SASRPASGNTIY
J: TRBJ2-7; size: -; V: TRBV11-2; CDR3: ASSLTSGSSYEQY
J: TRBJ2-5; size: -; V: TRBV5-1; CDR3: ASSTDRGETQY
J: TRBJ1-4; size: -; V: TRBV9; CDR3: ASSVFPGPNEKLF
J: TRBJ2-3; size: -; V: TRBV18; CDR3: ASSPQQVFSTDTQY
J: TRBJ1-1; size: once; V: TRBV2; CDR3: ASRGQPNTEAF
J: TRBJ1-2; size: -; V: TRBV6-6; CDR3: ASSRESRYT
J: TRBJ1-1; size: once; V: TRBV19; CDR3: ASSIGIYTEAF
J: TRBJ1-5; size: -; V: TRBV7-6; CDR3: ASSLGNGPNQPQH
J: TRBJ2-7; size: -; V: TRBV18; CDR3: ASSPFGPQSKGEQY
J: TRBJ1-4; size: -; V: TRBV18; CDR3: ASSPNQGQADEKLF
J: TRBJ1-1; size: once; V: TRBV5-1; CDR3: ASKGGAGVFRSTEAF
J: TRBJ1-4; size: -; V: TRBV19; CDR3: ASSRGAQIGTQEEKLF